Listed here is a single T cell receptor (beta chain). The record originates from a study of blood T cell repertoires in COVID-19. Study information: The origin of the acute and convalescent COVID-19 samples was the United States, Italy and Spain.

V was clipped by 2 bases and J by 7 bases; unmatched bases: 8. Germline loops: CDR1 MDHEN, CDR2 SYDVKM. The CDR3 spans 16 residues. Per the authors' pipeline: How many nucleated cells were present was estimated from reference gene primer amplification. Generated by immunoSEQ multiplex PCR, the TCRdb table keeps only in-frame clones and is missing some. For V, J and clone size, that table is used; D and trimming come from the DNA. The sample yields roughly 380,000 clones, 87% seen once. V gene TRBV28 combines with J gene TRBJ1-5; the match to TRBD1 covers 10 bases. Input material: PBMCs or T cells enriched from blood (not recorded which). This TCR derives from a woman aged 25-40 years who had recovered from COVID-19. The CDR3 protein is CASSLPGTGEGQPQHF. For the CDR3, the DNA is TGTGCCAGCAGTTTACCGGGGACAGGGGAGGGACAGCCCCAGCATTTT. The variable domain in full, completed from reference TRBV28 and TRBJ1-5, reads DVKVTQSSRYLVKRTGEKVFLECVQDMDHENMFWYRQDPGLGLRLIYFSYDVKMKEKGDIPEGYSVSREKKERFSLILESASTNQTSMYLCASSLPGTGEGQPQHFGDGTRLSIL.